This T cell receptor beta chain was observed in a study of T cell responses to AZD1222 COVID-19 vaccine. This CDR3 has 17 amino acids. Per germline, CDR1 MRHNA and CDR2 SNTAGT. Losses at the gene ends were 3 bases for V and 2 bases for J; bases not matched to a gene: 10. Using immunoSEQ multiplex PCR, the repertoire was profiled, and TCRdb retains in-frame clones only, with some absent. The repertoire consists of about 140,000 clones, with around 90% occurring once and the leading ten covering approximately 5.4%. The chain carries TRBV6-4 and TRBJ2-3; 8 positions agree with TRBD2. The material was peripheral blood, obtained on day 0 of AZD1222 vaccination. This TCR derives from an adult in good health. CDR3 protein: CASSEQSGSGATDTQYF. Written as DNA, the CDR3 is TGTGCCAGCAGTGAACAAAGCGGGAGTGGTGCCACAGATACGCAGTATTTT.